The 27 T cell receptor beta chains in this list originate from one sample, sequenced in a study of cytomegalovirus exposure and HLA in healthy donors. In the PCR, 60 Vbeta and 13 Jbeta primers were used. Repertoires were generated with immunoSEQ multiplex PCR, while TCRdb's copy carries only in-frame clones and drops some. The data contain more than 140,000 clones, less than 65% of them singletons. What was sequenced was PBMCs. These receptor sequences come from a young woman in good health and CMV-seropositive.

The gene calls are TRBV7-9 and TRBJ1-5; no clear D gene. Germline V lookup: CDR1 SEHNR, CDR2 FQNEAQ (reference sequence). This CDR3 region has 13 residues. The V and J ends lost 4 bases and 6 bases respectively, with 10 bases between them. Written as DNA, the CDR3 is TGTGCCAGCAGCTATAATGAGGGTCAGCCCCAGCATTTT. Translation: CASSYNEGQPQHF.

The chain has TRBV5-6 and TRBJ2-3; 7 nucleotides align to TRBD2. The ends lost 0 bases at V and 4 bases at J; junction bases unmatched: 8. The germline CDR1 and CDR2 sequences are SGHDT and YYEEEE. This CDR3 comprises 16 residues. This CDR3 is CASSLALGLGPDTQYF. The CDR3 bases are TGTGCCAGCAGCTTGGCCCTAGGACTAGGCCCAGATACGCAGTATTTT.

The V call is TRBV19, the J call TRBJ1-2; D unresolved. Looked up from germline, CDR1 is LNHDA and CDR2 is SQIVND (reference sequence). V lost 5 bases, J lost 8 bases, and 18 bases lay in between. This CDR3 spans 14 amino acids. DNA for the CDR3: TGTGCCAGTAGTCCTACCGGGAGCTTGGAGGGCTACACCTTC. Translation: CASSPTGSLEGYTF.

This clone was counted a single time. This sequence joins TRBV4-1 and TRBJ1-3; 12 bases agree with TRBD1. Germline V lookup: CDR1 MGHRA, CDR2 YSYEKL. This CDR3 region has 19 residues. V dropped 0 bases and J dropped 0; count of bases not matched to a gene: 6. CDR3 sequence reads: CASSQEGQGARSSGNTIYF. The CDR3 bases are TGCGCCAGCAGCCAAGAGGGACAGGGGGCGCGGAGCTCTGGAAACACCATATATTTT.

The V call is TRBV10-1, the J call TRBJ2-2; 12 bases align to TRBD1. Germline V gene data show CDR1 as WNHNN and CDR2 as SYGVQD (reference sequence). V was clipped by 5 bases and J by 6 bases; unmatched bases: 4. The CDR3 contains 15 residues. DNA of the CDR3: TGCGCCAGCAGTCCAGGGACAGGGGGCCCCGGGGAGCTGTTTTTT. It translates to CASSPGTGGPGELFF.

In its sample, this clone was seen a few times. The genes are TRBV18 and TRBJ1-1; D is uncertain. Germline CDR1 and CDR2: KGHSH and LQKENI. V gave up 4 bases and J gave up 3 bases, with 21 bases separating them. The CDR3 sequence is 17 residues long. The CDR3 bases are TGTGCCAGCTCACGTGGGCGATACCTACAGTCGGACACTGAAGCTTTCTTT. This translates into CASSRGRYLQSDTEAFF. The entire variable domain, with the rest obtained from reference TRBV18 and TRBJ1-1, is as follows: NAGVMQNPRHLVRRRGQEARLRCSPMKGHSHVYWYRQLPEEGLKFMVYLQKENIIDESGMPKERFSAEFPKEGPSILRIQQVVRGDSAAYFCASSRGRYLQSDTEAFFGQGTRLTVV.

This clone occurred a few times. This chain joins TRBV2 and TRBJ2-1, with 8 positions matching TRBD1. V gave up 9 bases and J gave up 2 bases; unmatched junction bases: 6. CDR1 and CDR2 from the germline V gene are SNHLY and FYNNEI. There are 14 residues in the CDR3. CDR3 in amino acids: CASWTGIAYNEQFF. CDR3 nucleotides: TGTGCCAGTTGGACAGGGATCGCCTACAATGAGCAGTTCTTC.

The V gene is TRBV27, the J gene TRBJ1-4, with TRBD1 as a possible D gene (6 bases). Deletions cut 5 bases from V and 7 bases from J, with 20 bases between. The germline CDR1 and CDR2 sequences are MNHEY and SMNVEV (reference sequence). The CDR3 is 16 amino acids. DNA of the CDR3: TGTGCCAGCAGTCGACTTCAGGGGTTGAGGGGTGAAAAACTGTTTTTT. Its translation: CASSRLQGLRGEKLFF.

The V call is TRBV7-9, the J call TRBJ1-2; 11 bases are a match to TRBD1. The CDR3 sequence is 16 residues long. CDR1 SEHNR and CDR2 FQNEAQ come from the germline V gene (reference sequence). Trimming removed 5 bases from V and 6 bases from J; junction bases left unmatched: 11. CDR3 nucleotides: TGTGCCAGCAGCGTTTCCGGGACAGGGGGTTCCGATGGCTACACCTTC. It specifies CASSVSGTGGSDGYTF.

Only one count was recorded for this clone. The V and J genes are TRBV29-1 and TRBJ2-7, with D possibly TRBD1 on 5 matching bases. This CDR3 spans 11 amino acids. The germline CDR1 and CDR2 sequences are SQVTM and ANQGSEA. Trimming removed 6 bases at V and 6 bases at J, with 12 bases between. The CDR3 nucleotides are TGCAGCGTCTACCTTAGGGGCGAGCAGTACTTC. This encodes CSVYLRGEQYF.

This clone appeared a few times. The chain has TRBV10-3 and TRBJ2-2; 8 nucleotides align to TRBD1. The germline gives CDR1 ENHRY, CDR2 SYGVKD. CDR3 length: 19 amino acids. V gave up 8 bases and J gave up 1 base; unmatched junction bases: 18. The CDR3 sequence: CAIVGTGGTPGKNTGELFF. The CDR3 DNA reads as TGTGCCATCGTTGGGACAGGAGGAACACCGGGGAAGAACACCGGGGAGCTGTTTTTT.

Turning to this clone: This CDR3 fails to terminate in the conserved phenylalanine or tryptophan, so it likely reflects a read error. The chain joins TRBV6-1 to TRBJ1-2; D is unresolved. Between the trimmed V and J ends, which lost 10 bases and 5 bases, there was a span of 14 bases. CDR1 is MNHNS, CDR2 SASEGT, per germline. CDR3 length: 12 residues. The CDR3 protein is CATYLGLYGYTL. CDR3 DNA: TGTGCCACCTACCTCGGACTTTATGGCTACACCCTC.

The V and J genes are TRBV28 and TRBJ1-2; TRBD1 agrees at 7 bases. The CDR3 sequence is 14 residues long. Unmatched junction bases numbered 7, after V lost 7 bases and J lost 2 bases. Germline V gives CDR1 MDHEN, CDR2 SYDVKM. The CDR3 protein is CASTRQQGNYGYTF. As DNA, the CDR3 is TGTGCCAGCACCCGTCAACAGGGGAACTATGGCTACACCTTC.

The V and J genes are TRBV5-1 and TRBJ2-3; 9 bases match TRBD2. The V segment lost 5 bases and the J segment 5 bases; nucleotides outside the gene matches: 6. The CDR3 contains 14 residues. Germline assignment: CDR1 SGHRS and CDR2 YFSETQ. The chain's CDR3 is CASRASGTRDTQYF. CDR3 nucleotide sequence: TGCGCCAGCAGGGCTAGCGGGACTAGAGATACGCAGTATTTT.

This chain links TRBV19 with TRBJ1-2; D possibly corresponds to TRBD1 (5 bases). This CDR3 has 16 amino acids. Germline V gene data show CDR1 as LNHDA and CDR2 as SQIVND (reference sequence). Trimming removed 5 bases at V and 0 bases at J, with 16 bases between. CDR3 amino acids: CASSRTSQQSNYGYTF. For the CDR3, the DNA is TGTGCCAGTAGTCGGACAAGCCAGCAGTCTAACTATGGCTACACCTTC.

J is TRBJ1-4 and V is TRBV29-1; TRBD1 agrees at 8 bases. CDR3 length: 16 residues. The germline V gene has CDR1 SQVTM and CDR2 ANQGSEA. V shed 1 base and J 0 bases; nucleotides not matched to a gene: 4. The DNA of the CDR3 is TGCAGCGTTGAAGGGACAGGGCTGGCAACTAATGAAAAACTGTTTTTT. This sequence encodes CSVEGTGLATNEKLFF.

This clone was detected once. The chain employs TRBV4-1 and TRBJ2-7; a weak D match, TRBD2 (6 bases). The CDR3 spans 16 residues. The V end was cut by 0 bases, the J end by 3 bases, with 15 bases between. Per germline, CDR1 MGHRA and CDR2 YSYEKL. The CDR3 sequence: CASSQDGGAKDYEQYF. The CDR3 nucleotides are TGCGCCAGCAGCCAAGATGGAGGGGCCAAAGACTACGAGCAGTACTTC.

The chain joins TRBV2 to TRBJ2-5; D perhaps matches TRBD2 (6 bases). V was trimmed by 4 bases and J by 9 bases, leaving 18 bases between them. The length of the CDR3 is 14 residues. CDR1 SNHLY and CDR2 FYNNEI come from the germline V gene. DNA of the CDR3: TGTGCCAGCAGTGTACGAACTAGCAGTGAGGCCCAGTACTTC. Its translation is CASSVRTSSEAQYF.

The chain recombines TRBV14 with TRBJ2-7, with D possibly matching TRBD1 (6 bases). V gave up 4 bases and J gave up 3 bases, with 16 bases separating them. CDR3 size: 15 residues. Germline V gene data show CDR1 as SGHDN and CDR2 as FVKESK. The CDR3 region is CASSLVQGQSYEQYF. The CDR3 coding sequence is TGTGCCAGCAGCCTTGTGCAGGGGCAAAGCTACGAGCAGTACTTC.

This clone was found a few times. The sample contains more than one DNA sequence encoding this CDR3. The genes are TRBV19 and TRBJ1-1, with a weak D call TRBD1 (5 bases). Between the trimmed V and J ends, which lost 4 bases and 4 bases, there was a span of 10 bases. The CDR3 sequence is 13 residues long. Germline CDR1 and CDR2: LNHDA and SQIVND (reference sequence). CDR3 in amino acids: CASSTTGGTEAFF. As DNA, the CDR3 is TGTGCCAGTAGTACCACCGGGGGCACTGAAGCTTTCTTT.

The chain couples TRBV4-1 to TRBJ1-2; tentatively, D is TRBD1 (5 bases). This CDR3 spans 17 amino acids. V lost 0 bases and J 4 bases, leaving 18 bases between the germline ends. In germline, CDR1 is MGHRA, CDR2 YSYEKL. The CDR3 DNA reads as TGCGCCAGCAGCCAAGATAGGAGGGGCCGGACGTTCTATGGCTACACCTTC. Translation: CASSQDRRGRTFYGYTF.

This clone was observed a handful of times. The chain recombines TRBV10-2 with TRBJ2-3; D is possibly TRBD2 (6 bases). CDR1 is WSHSY, CDR2 SAAADI, per germline. The CDR3 length is 17 residues. With 7 bases removed from V and 0 bases from J, the gap between germline ends came to 20 bases. The CDR3 DNA is TGCGCCAGCACTCTGCTTGGGAGGACACCGAGCACAGATACGCAGTATTTT. Amino acid sequence: CASTLLGRTPSTDTQYF.

This clone has only a few counts. The chain has TRBV7-2 and TRBJ2-3; D remains unclear. V dropped 1 base and J dropped 3 bases, with 5 bases sitting between them. Germline V gene sequence: CDR1 SGHTA, CDR2 FQGNSA. This CDR3 has 13 residues. This chain's CDR3 is CASSLVYTDTQYF. DNA for the CDR3: TGTGCCAGCAGCTTAGTCTATACAGATACGCAGTATTTT.

The chain is built from TRBV13 and TRBJ2-3; TRBD2 aligns across 8 bases. The CDR3 consists of 15 residues. V shed 6 bases, J shed 2 bases, and the junction held 7 bases outside the gene matches. Germline V CDR1 and CDR2: PRHDT, FYEKMQ (reference sequence). Here the CDR3 reads CASSLAAGVTDTQYF. The CDR3 DNA is TGTGCCAGCAGTCTGGCAGCGGGGGTCACAGATACGCAGTATTTT.

The rearrangement links TRBV5-6 to TRBJ1-2; 7 bases agree with TRBD1. The V gene end was trimmed by 4 bases and the J gene end by 5 bases; junction bases not matched to a gene: 11. CDR1 is SGHDT, CDR2 YYEEEE, per germline. The CDR3 is made up of 15 amino acids. This CDR3 reads CASSAAGQKIYGYTF. CDR3 DNA: TGTGCCAGCAGCGCCGCGGGACAGAAGATTTATGGCTACACCTTC.

In this sample, this clone turned up once. The chain links TRBV11-2 to TRBJ2-1, with unresolved D. V was shortened by 2 bases and J by 5 bases, with 10 bases between the two germline ends. The CDR3 runs 14 residues. Germline assignment: CDR1 SGHAT and CDR2 FQNNGV. The DNA of the CDR3 is TGTGCCAGCAGCTTACTTTCTTTTAACAATGAGCAGTTCTTC. This translates into CASSLLSFNNEQFF.

The chain uses TRBV25-1 and TRBJ2-1; 12 bases are a match to TRBD2. Germline V gene data show CDR1 as MGHDK and CDR2 as SYGVNS. The junction had 0 bases not matched to a gene; V was cut back by 6 bases and J by 0 bases. CDR3 length equals 15 residues. The CDR3 DNA sequence: TGTGCCAGCAGGACTAGCGGGGGCTCCTACAATGAGCAGTTCTTC. Its protein is CASRTSGGSYNEQFF.